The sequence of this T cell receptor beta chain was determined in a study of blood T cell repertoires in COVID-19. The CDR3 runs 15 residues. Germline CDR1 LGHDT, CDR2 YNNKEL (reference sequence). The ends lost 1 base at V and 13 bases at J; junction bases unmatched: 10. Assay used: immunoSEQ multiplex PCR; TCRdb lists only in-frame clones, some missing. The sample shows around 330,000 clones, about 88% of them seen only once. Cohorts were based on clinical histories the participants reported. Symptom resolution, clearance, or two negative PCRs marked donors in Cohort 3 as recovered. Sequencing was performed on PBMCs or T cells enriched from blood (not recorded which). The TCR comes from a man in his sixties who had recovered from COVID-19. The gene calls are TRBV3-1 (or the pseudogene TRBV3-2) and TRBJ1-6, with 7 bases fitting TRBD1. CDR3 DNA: TGTGCCAGCAGCCAAGTTAAGACAGGGTTTGTTCCCCTCCACTTT. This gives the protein CASSQVKTGFVPLHF.